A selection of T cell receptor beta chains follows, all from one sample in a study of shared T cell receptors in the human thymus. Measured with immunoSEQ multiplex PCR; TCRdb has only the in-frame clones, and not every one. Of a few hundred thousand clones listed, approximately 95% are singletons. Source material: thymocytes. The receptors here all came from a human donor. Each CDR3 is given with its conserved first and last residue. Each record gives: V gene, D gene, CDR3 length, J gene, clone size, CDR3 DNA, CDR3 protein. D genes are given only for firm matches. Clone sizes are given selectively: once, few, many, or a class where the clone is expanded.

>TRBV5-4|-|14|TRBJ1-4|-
TGTGCCAGCAGCTTAGGGGGGACTAATGAAAAACTGTTTTTT
CASSLGGTNEKLFF
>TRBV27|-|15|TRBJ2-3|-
TGTGCCAGCAGCCCTATGGAGCGTAGGACAGATACGCAGTATTTT
CASSPMERRTDTQYF
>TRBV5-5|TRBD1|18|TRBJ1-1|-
TGTGCCAGCAGCCGCCCCCGGGACAGGGGAGGCATTGGGACTGAAGCTTTCTTT
CASSRPRDRGGIGTEAFF
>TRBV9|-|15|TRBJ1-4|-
TGTGCCAGCAGCGTAGCTGGTACTGCTAATGAAAAACTGTTTTTT
CASSVAGTANEKLFF
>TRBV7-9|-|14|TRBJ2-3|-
TGTGCCAGGGCGTGGGGGAGAATAAGGCATACGCAGTATTTT
CARAWGRIRHTQYF
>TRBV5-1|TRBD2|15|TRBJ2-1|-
TGCGCCAGCAGCTTTCGCGGGAGCTCCTACAATGAGCAGTTCTTC
CASSFRGSSYNEQFF
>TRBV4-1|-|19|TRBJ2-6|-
TGCGCCAGCAGCCGCGGGCTAGGCCACGGAGGTTCTGGGGCCAACGTCCTGACTTTC
CASSRGLGHGGSGANVLTF
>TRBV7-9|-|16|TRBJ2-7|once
TGTGCCAGCAGCTCAACGGGGCAGACACTTCCCTACGAGCAGTACTTC
CASSSTGQTLPYEQYF
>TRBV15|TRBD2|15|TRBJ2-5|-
TGTGCCACCAGCTGGAGACTAGCGGGAGAAGAGACCCAGTACTTC
CATSWRLAGEETQYF
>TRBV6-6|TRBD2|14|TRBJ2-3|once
TGTGCCAGCAGTTGCGGACTAGCCGCAGATACGCAGTATTTT
CASSCGLAADTQYF
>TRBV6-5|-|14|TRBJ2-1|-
TGTGCCAGCAGTTACGGAGCGGCGACCAATGAGCAGTTCTTC
CASSYGAATNEQFF
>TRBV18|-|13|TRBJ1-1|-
TGTGCCAGCTCACCCGGGACGTACTTACGAGCTTTCTTT
CASSPGTYLRAFF
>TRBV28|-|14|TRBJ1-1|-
TGTGCCAGCAGTTTCCGTAACAGGAACACTGAAGCTTTCTTT
CASSFRNRNTEAFF
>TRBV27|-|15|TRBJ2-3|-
TGTGCCAGCACCCCTAATCCAAGGGTCCGGGATACGCAGTATTTT
CASTPNPRVRDTQYF
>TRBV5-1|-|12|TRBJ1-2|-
TGCGCCAGCAGCTTTGGTGGGGATGGCTACACCTTC
CASSFGGDGYTF
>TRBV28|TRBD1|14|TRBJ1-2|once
TGTGCCAGCAGTTTCCGGGACAGGGGGGGAGGCTACACCTTC
CASSFRDRGGGYTF
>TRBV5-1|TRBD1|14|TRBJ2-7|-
TGCGCCAGCAGCCTTGACAGGGGCGTCTACGAGCAGTACTTC
CASSLDRGVYEQYF
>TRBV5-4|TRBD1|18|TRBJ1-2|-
TGTGCCAGCAGCTTCGCACCATCCAGGGCAGGGGGTAACTATGGCTACACCTTC
CASSFAPSRAGGNYGYTF
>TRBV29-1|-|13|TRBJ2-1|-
TGCAGCGTTGTAGGTGGATCCTACAATGAGCAGTTCTTC
CSVVGGSYNEQFF
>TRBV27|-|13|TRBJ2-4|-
TGTGCCAGCAGTTTAACCGCGGAGGACATTCAGTACTTC
CASSLTAEDIQYF
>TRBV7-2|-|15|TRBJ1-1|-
TGTGCCAGCAGCCCAAACGGCGGGTTGAACACTGAAGCTTTCTTT
CASSPNGGLNTEAFF
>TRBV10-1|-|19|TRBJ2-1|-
TGCGCCAGCAGTGAGGGAAGGGACGAGGACCCCGCGGCTTACAATGAGCAGTTCTTC
CASSEGRDEDPAAYNEQFF
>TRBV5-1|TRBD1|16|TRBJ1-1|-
TGCGCCAGCAGCTTGTTGGGACAGGGGTTGAACACTGAAGCTTTCTTT
CASSLLGQGLNTEAFF
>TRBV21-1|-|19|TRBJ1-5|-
TGTGCCAGCAGCAAAGAAGGACGGCTGATGTTGCTGTGGAATCAGCCCCAGCATTTT
CASSKEGRLMLLWNQPQHF
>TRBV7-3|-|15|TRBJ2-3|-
TGTGCCAGCAGCTTGGGGTGTGATTGCACAGATACGCAGTATTTT
CASSLGCDCTDTQYF
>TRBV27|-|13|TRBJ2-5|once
TGTGCCAGCAGTTTGATGGGGAAAGAGACCCAGTACTTC
CASSLMGKETQYF
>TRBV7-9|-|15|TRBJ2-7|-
TGTGCCAGCAGCTTAGGGGCAGGGGCCTACTACGAGCAGTACTTC
CASSLGAGAYYEQYF
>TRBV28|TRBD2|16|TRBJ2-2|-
TGTGCCAGCAGTTTATGCGGGCGGGAGAGCACCGGGGAGCTGTTTTTT
CASSLCGRESTGELFF
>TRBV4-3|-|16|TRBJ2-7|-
TGCGCCAGCAGCCAAGACCGGACGGGTAGCTCCTACGAGCAGTACTTC
CASSQDRTGSSYEQYF
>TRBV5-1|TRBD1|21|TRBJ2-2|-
TGCGCCAGCAGCTTGGAAGGACAGGGCGCCGATTATCCCCCGAACACCGGGGAGCTGTTTTTT
CASSLEGQGADYPPNTGELFF
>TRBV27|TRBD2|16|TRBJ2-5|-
TGTGCCAGCAGCCTGACGCTAGCGGGAGGGTATGAGACCCAGTACTTC
CASSLTLAGGYETQYF
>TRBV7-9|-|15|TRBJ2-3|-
TGTGCCAGCAGGCGGGGACAGAGGGCCTGGGATACGCAGTATTTT
CASRRGQRAWDTQYF
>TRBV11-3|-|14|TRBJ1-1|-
TGTGCCAGCAGCTCAGGGGACGTTGACACTGAAGCTTTCTTT
CASSSGDVDTEAFF
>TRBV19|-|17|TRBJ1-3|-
TGTGCCAGTAGTCCGGGACCTCAGCCCTACTCTGGAAACACCATATATTTT
CASSPGPQPYSGNTIYF
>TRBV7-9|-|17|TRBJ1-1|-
TGTGCCAGCAGCCATACACCCCCTCGGGACGGAGACGTAGAAGCTTTCTTT
CASSHTPPRDGDVEAFF
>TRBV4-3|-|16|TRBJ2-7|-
TGCGCCAGCAGCCAAGTCCCTGCGGGGAACGGCTACGAGCAGTACTTC
CASSQVPAGNGYEQYF
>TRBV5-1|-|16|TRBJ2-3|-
TGCGCCAGCAGCGCCGGGGGGCTAACGAAGAATGATACGCAGTATTTT
CASSAGGLTKNDTQYF
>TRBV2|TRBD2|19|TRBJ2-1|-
TGTGCCAGCAGTGAAGCGACCCCGGGACTAGCGGATTTCTACAATGAGCAGTTCTTC
CASSEATPGLADFYNEQFF
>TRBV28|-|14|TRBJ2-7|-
TGTGCCAGCAGCCCCGGGGGCGGTGGCTACGAGCAGTACTTC
CASSPGGGGYEQYF
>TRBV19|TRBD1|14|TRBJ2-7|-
TGTGCCAGTAGTATATGGACAGGGTCCCACGAGCAGTACTTC
CASSIWTGSHEQYF
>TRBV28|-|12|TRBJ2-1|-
TGTGCCAGCAGTTTATCCGGGAATGAGCAGTTCTTC
CASSLSGNEQFF